This T cell receptor (beta chain) was captured by sequencing in a study of siplizumab effects on memory and regulatory T cells. The protocol was immunoSEQ multiplex PCR, while the TCRdb copy is restricted to in-frame clones and leaves out a portion. The top ten hold 1.5% to 2% of the sample, which has around 68,000 clones, over 75% seen once. The CDR3 consists of 13 residues. Germline-derived CDR1 and CDR2 are SEHNR and FQNEAQ (reference sequence). V trimming: 6 bases; J trimming: 7 bases; junction bases outside the gene matches: 7. This TCR derives from a human donor in good health. V is TRBV7-9 and J is TRBJ1-2; TRBD1 matches at 8 bases. The sample was Tregs sorted from blood. The CDR3 sequence: CASSAQGVGGYTF. In nucleotides, the CDR3 is TGTGCCAGCAGTGCACAGGGGGTGGGTGGCTACACCTTC.